The next 3 T cell receptor beta chains were all read from a single sample in a study of tissue T cells after allogeneic stem cell transplantation (dated by TCRdb to between 2021 and 2024). The protocol used for the library was the immunoSEQ multiplex PCR assay. As stored in TCRdb, this immuneACCESS dataset retains in-frame rearrangements with V and J assigned. A fraction of the clones does not appear; measured against another copy, unresolved V genes explain less than half of the discrepancy, and the remainder lacks a known reason. This sample is represented by over 45,000 clones; about three quarters of them were singletons. The ten largest clones capture about 0.55% of the sample. Sequenced: sorted cells pooled from one or two spleens. These receptors came from a pool of C57BL/6 mice in good health.

Regarding this clone: The gene names given are mouse names. The CDR3 goes on 1 residue after the read ends, and that part is filled in from the germline J gene. V gene TRBV14 combines with J gene TRBJ2-7; no definite D call. V lost 0 bases to trimming and J lost 2 bases, with 6 bases between them. Germline CDR1 is SGHDT and CDR2 is FRDEAV. The CDR3 is 13 amino acids. CDR3 DNA (partial): TGTGCCAGCAGTTTCTGGCAGACCTATGAACAGTAC. This sequence encodes CASSFWQTYEQY. The whole CDR3 protein is CASSFWQTYEQYF.

For this clone: Mouse names are used for the genes. The CDR3 extends 1 residue past the end of the read, so its final part is completed from the germline J gene. This chain links TRBV5 with TRBJ1-2; D might be TRBD1 (5 bases). There are 14 residues in the CDR3. V was shortened by 0 bases and J by 4 bases, with 9 bases between the two germline ends. Germline V gives CDR1 LGHNA, CDR2 YNLKQL (reference sequence). The sequenced part of the CDR3 DNA is TGTGCCAGCAGCCAAGACAGGGCCAGCTCCGACTACACC. It encodes CASSQDRASSDYT. The complete CDR3 sequence is CASSQDRASSDYTF.

Turning to this clone: Gene names are mouse gene names. The observed sequence ends 1 residue before the CDR3 terminus, with the missing tail filled in from the germline J gene. The V call is TRBV2, the J call TRBJ1-2, with 9 bases that match TRBD1. V was pared by 8 bases and J by 3 bases, with 4 bases of the junction left unmatched. CDR1 and CDR2 from the germline V gene are LGHNA and YSYQKL. CDR3 length: 13 residues. CDR3 bases read: TGTGCCAGCCAACAGGGGGCTGACTCCGACTACACC. It codes for CASQQGADSDYT. The whole CDR3 protein is CASQQGADSDYTF.